The 11 T cell receptor beta chains given below trace back to one sample, sequenced in a study of T cell clones after liver transplantation. The data were produced by immunoSEQ multiplex PCR, yet TCRdb's version contains in-frame clones alone and is incomplete. The repertoire holds under 15,000 clones, 74% seen once, with approximately 30% in the top ten. The material was CD8+ T cells from blood, obtained at the 22-month timepoint. These receptors came from a human patient who received a liver transplant. T cells may partly derive from the graft donor.

CDR3 coding DNA: TGTGCCGGGACTAGCGGGGGGTTCTCCACAGATACGCAGTATTTT. Amino acid sequence: CAGTSGGFSTDTQYF. The chain couples TRBV6-1 to TRBJ2-3; the match to TRBD2 covers 15 bases. This CDR3 has 15 residues. Germline lookup yields CDR1 MNHNS and CDR2 SASEGT. Germline trimming cut 11 bases from V and 2 bases from J; bases unmatched to any gene: 5.

The chain employs TRBV7-9 and TRBJ2-5; TRBD2 matches 8 bases. The CDR3 runs to 14 residues. Losses at the gene ends were 3 bases for V and 5 bases for J; bases not matched to a gene: 5. Germline V CDR1 and CDR2: SEHNR, FQNEAQ (reference sequence). CDR3 sequence reads: CASSFHGGAETQYF. Here the CDR3 DNA reads TGTGCCAGCAGCTTCCACGGGGGGGCGGAGACCCAGTACTTC.

V gene TRBV6-5 combines with J gene TRBJ2-2; D not certain. V lost 6 bases to trimming and J lost 1 base, with 6 bases between them. Germline V gene lookup returns CDR1 MNHEY and CDR2 SVGAGI. CDR3 length equals 13 residues. DNA of the CDR3: TGTGCCAGCAGGCCGGTGAACACCGGGGAGCTGTTTTTT. Its translation is CASRPVNTGELFF.

In this sample, this clone turned up once. The CDR3 reads CATYSSSYNEQFF. CDR3 bases: TGTGCCACCTACAGTAGCTCCTACAATGAGCAGTTCTTC. This chain connects TRBV5-6 to TRBJ2-1; D gene unclear. The germline V and J ends were trimmed by 9 bases and 0 bases, with 10 bases remaining between them. The CDR3 is 13 amino acids. CDR1 SGHDT and CDR2 YYEEEE come from the germline V gene.

The chain joins TRBV4-3 to TRBJ2-2; D remains unclear. Trimming cost V 0 bases and J 0 bases, with 5 bases left between them. Germline CDR1 is LGHNA and CDR2 is YSLEER. The CDR3 totals 15 residues. In DNA form, the CDR3 reads TGCGCCAGCAGCCAAGAAGACCCGAACACCGGGGAGCTGTTTTTT. It translates to CASSQEDPNTGELFF.

The chain is built from TRBV27 and TRBJ2-3; 9 bases align to TRBD2. This CDR3 comprises 16 residues. Germline assignment: CDR1 MNHEY and CDR2 SMNVEV (reference sequence). J was trimmed by 1 base and V by 8 bases; bases with no gene match: 10. CDR3 in amino acids: CASSLSPSGGTDTQYF. The CDR3 nucleotides read TGTGCCAGCTCCTTATCCCCTAGCGGGGGCACAGATACGCAGTATTTT.

This rearrangement joins TRBV11-2 to TRBJ2-1; 9 nucleotides match TRBD2. The J segment lost 7 bases and the V segment lost 4 bases, leaving 5 bases of the junction unmatched. CDR1 is SGHAT, CDR2 FQNNGV, per germline. The CDR3 runs 14 residues. CDR3 sequence (DNA): TGTGCCAGCAGCTCTAGCGGGACGGGGAATGAGCAGTTCTTC. This gives the protein CASSSSGTGNEQFF. Full variable domain (outside the CDR3, taken from reference TRBV11-2 and TRBJ2-1): EAGVAQSPRYKIIEKRQSVAFWCNPISGHATLYWYQQILGQGPKLLIQFQNNGVVDDSQLPKDRFSAERLKGVDSTLKIQPAKLEDSAVYLCASSSSGTGNEQFFGPGTRLTVL.

The V call is TRBV14, the J call TRBJ2-3; D is perhaps TRBD1 or TRBD2 (5 bases each). This CDR3 has 16 residues. Germline V lookup: CDR1 SGHDN, CDR2 FVKESK. The V and J ends lost 0 bases and 0 bases respectively, with 10 bases between them. The CDR3 reads CASSQDPRGSTDTQYF. The CDR3 coding sequence is TGTGCCAGCAGCCAAGATCCGAGGGGAAGCACAGATACGCAGTATTTT.

V and J are TRBV7-9 and TRBJ1-3, with D unclear. The germline gives CDR1 SEHNR, CDR2 FQNEAQ (reference sequence). The germline V and J ends were trimmed by 5 bases and 0 bases, with 11 bases remaining between them. The CDR3 extends over 15 amino acids. CDR3 protein: CASSPDGYSGNTIYF. The CDR3 coding sequence is TGTGCCAGCAGCCCTGACGGATACTCTGGAAACACCATATATTTT.

This chain joins TRBV18 and TRBJ2-1; TRBD2 is a possible D gene (6 bases). The germline V gene encodes CDR1 KGHSH and CDR2 LQKENI. Trimming cost V 1 base and J 0 bases, with 10 bases left between them. CDR3 length: 16 residues. The DNA of the CDR3 is TGTGCCAGCTCACCACTGGGGGGAAGCTCCTACAATGAGCAGTTCTTC. Encoded protein: CASSPLGGSSYNEQFF.

The V gene is TRBV28, the J gene TRBJ2-1, with 8 bases that match TRBD2. CDR3 length: 21 residues. The V and J ends lost 4 bases and 1 base, in that order; junction bases with no gene match: 21. Germline V lookup: CDR1 MDHEN, CDR2 SYDVKM. The CDR3 protein is CASSSAFSAREGPNSYNEQFF. The CDR3, as DNA: TGTGCCAGCAGTTCCGCCTTTTCAGCTCGGGAGGGCCCTAATTCCTACAATGAGCAGTTCTTC.